Listed below are T cell receptor beta chains from one sample, sequenced in a study of T cell changes during pregnancy in multiple sclerosis. TCRdb keeps only in-frame clones here, not all; method: immunoSEQ multiplex PCR. The table has approximately 70,000 clones, around 90% seen once. This specimen consisted of peripheral blood, obtained in the second trimester of pregnancy. The source of these receptors is a female donor in good health, enrolled as a control in a pregnancy study. Each CDR3 is given with its conserved first and last residue. A D gene is named only where the DNA matches it firmly. Size is omitted from some rows. Given values are once, few, many or a class for expanded clones.

d_gene	abundance	v_gene	len	j_gene	CDR3nt	CDR3aa
TRBD2	-	TRBV28	17	TRBJ2-1	TGTGCCAGCAGTTTATTGGCTAGCGGGGGGGCTGACAATGAGCAGTTCTTC	CASSLLASGGADNEQFF
TRBD1	once	TRBV7-3	13	TRBJ1-2	TGTGCCAGCAGCCTCACAGGGGAAGCTGGCTACACCTTC	CASSLTGEAGYTF
-	once	TRBV28	14	TRBJ1-4	TGTGCCAGCAGTTTATCTCCGGCAGGTGAAAAACTGTTTTTT	CASSLSPAGEKLFF
TRBD2	-	TRBV2	14	TRBJ2-5	TGTGCCACTAGCGGGGGCCCGGAGTCGGAGACCCAGTACTTC	CATSGGPESETQYF
-	-	TRBV6-6	14	TRBJ2-7	TGTGCCAGCAGTTCTCAAATCGACTTGGCAAAGCAGTACTTC	CASSSQIDLAKQYF
-	-	TRBV28	11	TRBJ1-5	TGTGCCAGCAGCCAGAATCAGCCCCAGCATTTT	CASSQNQPQHF
TRBD2	-	TRBV4-2	16	TRBJ2-7	TGTGCCAGCAGCCAAGAAGGTAGCGGGAGCTCCTACGAGCAGTACTTC	CASSQEGSGSSYEQYF
-	-	TRBV27	17	TRBJ2-1	TGTGCCAGCAGTTTACGATTTGGCCTAGCGCTGCGGGGTGAGCAGTTCTTC	CASSLRFGLALRGEQFF
-	once	TRBV6-1	13	TRBJ1-3	TGTGCCAGCAGTTCGGGGGCTGGAAACACCATATATTTT	CASSSGAGNTIYF
-	-	TRBV18	13	TRBJ2-5	TGTGCCAGCTCACCTAGCGGACAAGAGACCCAGTACTTC	CASSPSGQETQYF